One sample yielded the 22 T cell receptor beta chains listed below, sequenced in a study of cytomegalovirus exposure and HLA in healthy donors. Vbeta (60) and Jbeta (13) primers were used in the PCR. Generated by immunoSEQ multiplex PCR, the TCRdb table keeps only in-frame clones and is missing some. Here the sample spans approximately 100,000 clones, about 75% being singletons. Sequenced input: PBMCs. These receptors were taken from a male donor in good health and CMV-seropositive.

Of note for this clone: This sample includes further DNA sequences coding for the same CDR3. This chain links TRBV5-1 with TRBJ2-5; D uncertain. The V end was cut by 0 bases, the J end by 5 bases, with 2 bases between. CDR1 SGHRS and CDR2 YFSETQ come from the germline V gene. This CDR3 is 11 amino acids long. CDR3 in DNA: TGCGCCAGCAGCTTGGCTGAGACCCAGTACTTC. Its protein is CASSLAETQYF.

A single count supports this clone. The chain carries TRBV7-2 and TRBJ1-6; tentatively, D is TRBD1 (6 bases). The CDR3 totals 15 residues. The V gene's germline CDR1 is SGHTA and CDR2 FQGNSA. The germline V and J ends were trimmed by 5 bases and 5 bases, with 13 bases remaining between them. CDR3 DNA sequence: TGTGCCAGCAGCACCCGGACAGCTAATAATTCACCCCTCCACTTT. Amino acid sequence: CASSTRTANNSPLHF.

A note on this clone: The junction departs from the called germline gene at one end, perhaps through a read error. The chain employs TRBV7-9 and TRBJ1-1; D gene ambiguous. Germline V gene lookup returns CDR1 SEHNR and CDR2 FQNEAQ (reference sequence). The CDR3 is 13 amino acids. In DNA form, the CDR3 reads TGTTCCAGCAGCTTAGGTCCGGGAACTGAAGCTTTCTTT. This encodes CSSSLGPGTEAFF.

This clone occurred a few times. J is TRBJ1-2 and V is TRBV10-2; 10 bases align to TRBD1. The V segment lost 6 bases and the J segment 5 bases; nucleotides outside the gene matches: 6. The length of the CDR3 is 14 residues. Germline V gene lookup returns CDR1 WSHSY and CDR2 SAAADI. CDR3 nucleotides: TGCGCCAGCAGCGAAGACAGGGGGCGTTATGGCTACACCTTC. It yields the protein CASSEDRGRYGYTF.

This clone was seen only a few times. The chain is built from TRBV6-6 and TRBJ2-2, with D perhaps TRBD1 (6 bases). V was shortened by 2 bases and J by 5 bases, with 15 bases between the two germline ends. Per germline, CDR1 MNHNY and CDR2 SVGAGI (reference sequence). The CDR3 is 16 amino acids. DNA for the CDR3: TGTGCCAGCAGTTACGCACGCGGACAGACAACCGGGGAGCTGTTTTTT. As protein: CASSYARGQTTGELFF.

The genes are TRBV4-1 and TRBJ2-3, with D uncertain. There are 15 residues in the CDR3. V lost 4 bases to trimming and J lost 0 bases, with 11 bases between them. The germline V gene encodes CDR1 MGHRA and CDR2 YSYEKL. CDR3 amino acids: CASSRQIASTDTQYF. In nucleotides, the CDR3 is TGCGCCAGCAGCCGTCAGATAGCTAGCACAGATACGCAGTATTTT.

J is TRBJ2-1 and V is TRBV7-9; 9 positions agree with TRBD2. The germline CDR1 and CDR2 sequences are SEHNR and FQNEAQ (reference sequence). The CDR3 is made up of 15 amino acids. J lost 8 bases, V lost 6 bases, and 11 bases had no gene match. As DNA, the CDR3 is TGTGCCAGCAGACTTAGCGGGAGCCTAGGGGATGAGCAGTTCTTC. Translated: CASRLSGSLGDEQFF.

The chain is built from TRBV6-6 and TRBJ1-2, with TRBD1 identical over 10 bases. V dropped 2 bases and J dropped 6; count of bases not matched to a gene: 9. CDR3 length: 16 amino acids. CDR1 is MNHNY, CDR2 SVGAGI, per germline (reference sequence). This CDR3 reads CASSYTKGQGFHGYTF. The CDR3 nucleotides are TGTGCCAGCAGTTACACTAAGGGACAGGGGTTCCATGGCTACACCTTC.

The chain links TRBV2 to TRBJ2-5; D remains unclear. Trimming left V 1 base short and J 5 bases short, with 14 bases between. Germline lookup yields CDR1 SNHLY and CDR2 FYNNEI. The CDR3 is 15 residues long. The CDR3 sequence: CASSEVPFDGETQYF. The CDR3 DNA is TGTGCCAGCAGTGAAGTGCCATTCGACGGGGAGACCCAGTACTTC.

The gene calls are TRBV5-1 and TRBJ2-2; 11 bases agree with TRBD1. The CDR3 length is 15 residues. The germline CDR1 and CDR2 sequences are SGHRS and YFSETQ. Trimming took 4 bases from V and 3 from J; bases not matched to a gene: 2. Written as DNA, the CDR3 is TGCGCCAGCAGCCGGGACAGGGGGGACACCGGGGAGCTGTTTTTT. Translation: CASSRDRGDTGELFF.

The rearrangement joins TRBV4-3 to TRBJ1-4; TRBD1 aligns across 11 bases. CDR3 size: 17 residues. Unmatched junction bases numbered 10, after V lost 3 bases and J lost 7 bases. CDR1 and CDR2 from the germline V gene are LGHNA and YSLEER. The CDR3 region is CASSHRTGGPRGEKLFF. The CDR3 nucleotides are TGCGCCAGCAGCCACCGGACAGGGGGCCCTCGTGGTGAAAAACTGTTTTTT.

This chain joins TRBV19 and TRBJ2-7; tentatively, D is TRBD1 (6 bases). The germline CDR1 and CDR2 sequences are LNHDA and SQIVND (reference sequence). The CDR3 consists of 14 residues. V lost 3 bases and J lost 2, with 11 bases in between. The DNA of the CDR3 is TGTGCCAGTAGTATGGGCCAGGGGCCCTACGAGCAGTACTTC. As protein: CASSMGQGPYEQYF.

The chain couples TRBV18 to TRBJ2-7, with D possibly matching TRBD1 (5 bases). Trimming stripped 3 bases from V and 3 bases from J, with 9 bases between. The CDR3 has 13 amino acids. CDR1 and CDR2 (germline): KGHSH, LQKENI. The CDR3 region is CASSPGRDYEQYF. DNA of the CDR3: TGTGCCAGCTCACCGGGCAGGGACTACGAGCAGTACTTC.

The chain combines TRBV4-2 with TRBJ1-6; maybe TRBD1 (5 bases). There are 19 residues in the CDR3. Germline V gives CDR1 LGHNA, CDR2 YNFKEQ. The V end was cut by 1 base, the J end by 7 bases, with 23 bases between. The CDR3 spells CASSQAAGLQAKGNSPLHF. DNA of the CDR3: TGTGCCAGCAGCCAAGCGGCAGGATTACAGGCTAAAGGGAATTCACCCCTCCACTTT.

The gene calls are TRBV5-1 and TRBJ2-7; no clear D. V gave up 0 bases and J gave up 5 bases, with 18 bases separating them. Germline loops: CDR1 SGHRS, CDR2 YFSETQ. The length of the CDR3 is 16 residues. The CDR3 loop reads CASSLDGPGEVDEQYF. Here the CDR3 DNA reads TGCGCCAGCAGCTTGGATGGCCCCGGTGAGGTCGACGAGCAGTACTTC.

This clone has a handful of counts. The V gene is TRBV7-2, the J gene TRBJ2-3; TRBD2 might be the D (6 bases). Germline CDR1 is SGHTA and CDR2 is FQGNSA. The CDR3 is made up of 13 amino acids. Trimming removed 6 bases at V and 9 bases at J, with 16 bases between. CDR3 protein: CASSFERAGTQYF. The CDR3 coding sequence is TGTGCCAGCAGTTTTGAACGGGCGGGGACGCAGTATTTT.

The V and J genes are TRBV4-1 and TRBJ2-5; 15 bases are shared with TRBD2. The CDR3 has 17 amino acids. Per germline, CDR1 MGHRA and CDR2 YSYEKL. Trimming at V came to 3 bases and at J to 6 bases, leaving 8 bases not matched to a gene. CDR3 nucleotides: TGCGCCAGCAGCCAGACCGGACTAGCGGGGGGGCCGAAGACCCAGTACTTC. Its translation is CASSQTGLAGGPKTQYF.

Details on this clone: The same CDR3 arises from other DNA sequences in this sample as well. This chain links TRBV9 with TRBJ1-5; TRBD1 matches 7 bases. The CDR3 spans 14 residues. Germline V gene lookup returns CDR1 SGDLS and CDR2 YYNGEE. V shed 3 bases and J 1 base; nucleotides not matched to a gene: 1. CDR3 in DNA: TGTGCCAGCAGCGGACAGGGAAGCAATCAGCCCCAGCATTTT. Protein product: CASSGQGSNQPQHF.

The chain employs TRBV6-1 and TRBJ2-3, with D uncertain. Deletions cut 1 base from V and 0 bases from J, with 14 bases between. CDR1 and CDR2 (germline): MNHNS, SASEGT. CDR3 length: 17 residues. This chain's CDR3 is CASSEVVSAGSTDTQYF. Written as DNA, the CDR3 is TGTGCCAGCAGTGAAGTAGTTAGTGCCGGGAGCACAGATACGCAGTATTTT.

The chain recombines TRBV6-5 with TRBJ1-4, with D possibly matching TRBD1 (5 bases). Germline-derived CDR1 and CDR2 are MNHEY and SVGAGI. With 7 bases removed from V and 8 bases from J, the gap between germline ends came to 11 bases. This CDR3 has 12 residues. The CDR3, as DNA: TGTGCCAGCAAGCAGGGCGGCGAAAAACTGTTTTTT. Translation gives CASKQGGEKLFF.

V usage is TRBV4-1 and J usage is TRBJ2-2, with 9 bases lining up with TRBD2. This CDR3 comprises 15 residues. Germline values: CDR1 MGHRA, CDR2 YSYEKL. The ends lost 3 bases at V and 3 bases at J; junction bases unmatched: 2. The CDR3 reads CASSQGGRDTGELFF. For the CDR3, the DNA is TGCGCCAGCAGCCAGGGCGGGAGGGACACCGGGGAGCTGTTTTTT.

The chain couples TRBV9 to TRBJ2-3; D is unresolved. The CDR3 is made up of 14 amino acids. The V end lost 0 bases, the J end lost 5 bases, and 10 bases lay between the germline ends. Germline V gene lookup returns CDR1 SGDLS and CDR2 YYNGEE. The CDR3 loop reads CASSVAGLGDTQYF. The CDR3 DNA reads TGTGCCAGCAGCGTAGCCGGGTTGGGAGATACGCAGTATTTT.